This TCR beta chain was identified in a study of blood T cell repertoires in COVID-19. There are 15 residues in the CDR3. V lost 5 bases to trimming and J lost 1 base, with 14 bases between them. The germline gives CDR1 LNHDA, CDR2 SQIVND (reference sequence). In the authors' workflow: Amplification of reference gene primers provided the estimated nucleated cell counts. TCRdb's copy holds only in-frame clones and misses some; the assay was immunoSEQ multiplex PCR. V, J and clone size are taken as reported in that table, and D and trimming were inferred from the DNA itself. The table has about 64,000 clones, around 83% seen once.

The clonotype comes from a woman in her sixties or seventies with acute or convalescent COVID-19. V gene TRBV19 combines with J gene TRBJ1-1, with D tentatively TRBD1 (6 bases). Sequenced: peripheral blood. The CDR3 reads CASSAQGGANTEAFF. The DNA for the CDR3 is TGTGCCAGTAGTGCTCAAGGGGGAGCGAACACTGAAGCTTTCTTT.